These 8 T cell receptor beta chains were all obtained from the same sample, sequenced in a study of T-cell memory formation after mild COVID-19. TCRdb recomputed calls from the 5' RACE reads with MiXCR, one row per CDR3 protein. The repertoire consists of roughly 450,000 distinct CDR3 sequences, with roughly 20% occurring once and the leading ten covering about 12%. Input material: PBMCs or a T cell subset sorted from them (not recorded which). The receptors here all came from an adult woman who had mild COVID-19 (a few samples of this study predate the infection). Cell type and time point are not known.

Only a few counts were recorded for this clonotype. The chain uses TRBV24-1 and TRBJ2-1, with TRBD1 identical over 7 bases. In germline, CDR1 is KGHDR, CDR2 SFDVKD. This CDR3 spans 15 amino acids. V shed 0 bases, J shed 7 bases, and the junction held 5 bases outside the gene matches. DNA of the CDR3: TGTGCCACCAGTGATTTGGACAGGGTGAGAAATGAGCAGTTCTTC. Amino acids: CATSDLDRVRNEQFF.

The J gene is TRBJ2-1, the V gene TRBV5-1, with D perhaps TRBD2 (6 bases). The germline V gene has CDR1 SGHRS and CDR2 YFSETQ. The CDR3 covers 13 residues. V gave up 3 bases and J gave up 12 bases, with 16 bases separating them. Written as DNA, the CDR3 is TGCGCCAGCAGCTCGGACTATCCCATGACGCAGTTCTTC. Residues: CASSSDYPMTQFF.

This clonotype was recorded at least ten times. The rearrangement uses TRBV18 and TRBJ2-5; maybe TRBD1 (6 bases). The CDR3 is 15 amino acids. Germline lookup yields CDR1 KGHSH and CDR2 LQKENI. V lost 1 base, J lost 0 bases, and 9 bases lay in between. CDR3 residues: CASSPRGGYQETQYF. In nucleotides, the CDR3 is TGTGCCAGCTCACCACGAGGGGGATACCAAGAGACCCAGTACTTC. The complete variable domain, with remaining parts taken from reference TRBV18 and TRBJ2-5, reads NAGVMQNPRHLVRRRGQEARLRCSPMKGHSHVYWYRQLPEEGLKFMVYLQKENIIDESGMPKERFSAEFPKEGPSILRIQQVVRGDSAAYFCASSPRGGYQETQYFGPGTRLLVL.

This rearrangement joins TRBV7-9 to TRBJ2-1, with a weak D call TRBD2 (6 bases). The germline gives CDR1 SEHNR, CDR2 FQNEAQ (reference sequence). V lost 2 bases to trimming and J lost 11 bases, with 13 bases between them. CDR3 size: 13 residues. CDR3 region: CASSLSEEGKQFF. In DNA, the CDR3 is TGTGCCAGCAGCTTATCCGAGGAGGGAAAGCAGTTCTTC. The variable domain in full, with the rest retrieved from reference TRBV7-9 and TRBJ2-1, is DTGVSQNPRHKITKRGQNVTFRCDPISEHNRLYWYRQTLGQGPEFLTYFQNEAQLEKSRLLSDRFSAERPKGSFSTLEIQRTEQGDSAMYLCASSLSEEGKQFFGPGTRLTVL.

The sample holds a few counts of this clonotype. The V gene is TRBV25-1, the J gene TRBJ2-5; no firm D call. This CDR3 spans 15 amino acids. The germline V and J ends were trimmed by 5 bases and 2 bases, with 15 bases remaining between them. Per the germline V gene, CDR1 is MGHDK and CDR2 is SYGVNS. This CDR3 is CASSHPAGWQETQYF. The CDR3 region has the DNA TGTGCCAGCAGTCACCCGGCAGGATGGCAAGAGACCCAGTACTTC.

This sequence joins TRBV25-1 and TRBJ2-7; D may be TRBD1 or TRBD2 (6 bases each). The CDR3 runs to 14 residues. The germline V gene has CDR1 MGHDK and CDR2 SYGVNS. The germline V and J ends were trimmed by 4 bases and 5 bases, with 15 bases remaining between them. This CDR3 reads CASSGLGGPHEQYF. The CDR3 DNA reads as TGTGCCAGCAGTGGATTGGGGGGCCCCCACGAGCAGTACTTC.

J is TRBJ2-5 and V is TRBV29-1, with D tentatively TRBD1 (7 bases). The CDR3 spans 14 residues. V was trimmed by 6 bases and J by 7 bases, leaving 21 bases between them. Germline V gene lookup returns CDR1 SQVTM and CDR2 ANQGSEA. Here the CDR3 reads CSVPGGGRYGTQYF. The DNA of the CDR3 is TGCAGCGTGCCAGGGGGAGGTCGATATGGGACCCAGTACTTC.

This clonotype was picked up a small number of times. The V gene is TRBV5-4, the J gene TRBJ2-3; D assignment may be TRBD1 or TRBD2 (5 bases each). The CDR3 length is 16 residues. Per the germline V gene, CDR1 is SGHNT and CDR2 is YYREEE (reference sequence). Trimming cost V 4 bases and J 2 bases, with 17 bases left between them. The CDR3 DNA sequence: TGTGCCAGCAGCCACAAGGATGGGGGAGCCACAGATACGCAGTATTTT. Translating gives CASSHKDGGATDTQYF.